Listed here is a single T cell receptor beta chain. Its antigen is not yet known. No base quality values were provided; no much bigger clone lies one nucleotide off. Receptor amplification or capture employed the immunoSEQ multiplex PCR assay. For the multiplex PCR, a mixture combining 60 forward primers for TCR Vbeta segments and 13 reverse primers for TCR Jbeta segments was used. The CDR3 region of rearranged TCR beta genes was amplified from genomic DNA with a multiplex PCR assay. On the Illumina HiSeq System, the amplified TCR beta libraries were sequenced as 87-base-pair reads. Regarding the original processing steps: In a later analysis, some 80 million unique TCR beta chains were counted across the roughly 670 repertoires, and roughly 11 million of these chains were shared by at least two donors. Raw reads were error-corrected and collapsed into unique sequences by a nearest-neighbor algorithm in which closely related sequences were merged to remove PCR and sequencing errors. To assign V, D and J gene segments, CDR3 sequences were aligned to IMGT reference sequences. For a sequence to be retained, a match of at least six nucleotides to both a V gene segment and a J gene segment was required. A rearrangement was called productive if the CDR3 had no stop codons and remained in frame with V and J, and every other rearrangement was called non-productive. CDR3 was defined by IMGT convention, running from the second conserved V-encoded cysteine to the conserved J-encoded phenylalanine. The earlier analysis of about 610 of the donors excluded sequences that lacked an unambiguous match to a single V gene segment. In an earlier analysis of 500 to 750 of the donors, V segments were called functional above 56.7% productive rearrangements and were called segregating when the between-donor standard deviation exceeded 5%. A statistical classification framework was built to diagnose cytomegalovirus status from the catalog of TCR beta chain sequences. In a later analysis, V and J genes were assigned by comparing TCR nucleotide sequences against IMGT/GENE-DB human TR gene sequences. Using the TCRdist pipeline, a later analysis assigned CDR3 sequences along with most-parsimonious VDJ recombination scenarios. A later analysis defined each TCR beta chain by its CDR3 amino acid sequence plus V-gene family, and excluded reads lacking a unique V-gene family. To address suspected cross-contamination and a sequencing artifact, a later analysis removed a few hundred highly shared, low-generation-probability nucleotide sequences. In a later analysis, a clonal expansion index for each public chain was calculated from normalized within-repertoire ranks of inferred template counts. A later analysis computed generation probabilities with a VDJ recombination model fitted to out-of-frame rearrangements, and checked the results against IGoR. A later analysis scored TCR-TCR, TCR-HLA and TCR-CMV co-occurrence with hypergeometric tests, applying a repertoire-size bias correction to TCR pairs. To estimate false discovery rates, a later analysis permuted the HLA or CMV assignments 20 times. In a later analysis, co-occurring TCRs were grouped using DBSCAN, and TCRdist sequence similarity was added for clustering within HLA-allele-positive subsets. Repertoires with fewer than 30,000 or more than 120,000 public chains, plus five repertoires with anomalous nucleotide sharing, were excluded from co-occurrence clustering. Sourced from immuneACCESS, this table was stored by TCRdb with only in-frame sequences that have V and J called. A share of the clones is absent; for the studies checked, an unresolved V gene accounts for under half, and the remainder has no known explanation. V, J and clone size were drawn from that table, and D and trimming were deduced from the DNA. This sample has some 190,000 clones in its table, and approximately 70% of those were observed once. The ten largest make up approximately 3.1% of the sample.

This sample was included in a study of cytomegalovirus exposure and HLA in healthy donors (dated by TCRdb to the late 2010s). Regarding the study in general: An earlier analysis of fewer than 750 of the donors reported 250 to 350 Gb of sequence data and around 120 million unique TCR beta sequences obtained from about 180 million T cells. Four to six DR-DQ haplotypes were handled as single units for association and clustering, since linkage in the cohort was strong. The T cell repertoires of several hundred subjects were profiled by immunosequencing and related to cytomegalovirus serostatus. Besides the first cohort of roughly 660 subjects, a separate validation cohort made up of around 120 different subjects was used. Alongside the repertoire data, information on donor age, sex, ethnicity and CMV serostatus was compiled. A later genetic analysis used genome-wide SNP genotypes for 398 of the 666 donors, treating that subset as a discovery cohort. The number of donors typed differed by locus, with roughly 629-640 for A, B, C, DRB1 and DQB1, more than 500 for DQA1, nearly 610 for DPA1, and some 470 for DPB1. An earlier analysis of 587 of the donors applied high-throughput TCR beta sequencing to assess whether each TCR beta V gene segment acted as functional or pseudogenic. To predict cytomegalovirus infection status, the study brought together high-throughput TCR immunosequencing, statistical association of individual TCRs with disease status, and machine learning. Of the roughly 400 genotyped donors, 65% to 90% fell in the genetic ancestry cluster associated with self-reported Caucasian donors. An early release covering just under 650 HLA-typed donors comprised about 300 gigabases of sequencing data and roughly 86 million unique TCR sequences. On average, around 240,000 unique TCR beta nucleotide sequences were sequenced per donor among roughly 430 genotyped donors of the cohort, with around 19% of those sequences being non-productive. The study aimed to test whether cataloging public T cell receptors could reveal signatures of past pathogen exposure. The later analysis used no new phenotypic data to find candidate immune exposures, relying instead on TCR beta sequences and their occurrence across donors. All discovery cohort repertoires had been generated on a single sequencing platform. HLA typing covered class I and class II loci at four-digit resolution. A later analysis re-analyzed previously published TCR beta repertoires from roughly 600 donors and added high-resolution HLA genotyping to study TCR occurrence patterns.

The cohort consisted of some 670 healthy bone marrow donors. At the time of sampling, all cohort members were nominally healthy, though unrecorded immune exposures were likely present. The donor tested CMV seropositive and was one of the 289 seropositive cohort members. A peripheral blood sample was collected from each donor, and TCR beta sequencing was performed on peripheral blood mononuclear cells. Genomic DNA extraction from the blood cell samples was performed with the Qiagen DNeasy Blood Extraction Kit. The study at large found these results: The study gave a list of some 150 TCR beta chains associated with cytomegalovirus. In vitro tests confirmed that a few of the cytomegalovirus-associated TCR beta chains recognize cytomegalovirus antigens. A later analysis found that TCR association rates varied across HLA loci, with DRB1 alleles showing the most associated TCRs and HLA-C alleles the fewest. Linkage disequilibrium might explain the correlated functional status among segregating V segments, but an unknown experimental factor could not be ruled out. A later analysis found that most CMV-associated TCR beta chains appeared HLA-restricted, with HLA associations seemingly driven largely by CMV exposure. A later genetic analysis associated a missense DCLRE1C variant with V-gene and J-gene trimming of TCR beta chains, and an independent cohort replicated the association. The authors suggested that the approach could potentially be extended to other disease states and immunological phenotypes. A later analysis reported that several top co-occurrence clusters appeared linked to parvovirus B19, influenza, CMV and Epstein-Barr virus. Compared with equally common non-associated chains, HLA-associated TCR beta chains in a later analysis were more clonally expanded and had lower generation probabilities. A further reported finding was that TCR beta sequences accurately predicted the HLA-A and HLA-B alleles for most subjects in the first cohort. The earlier analysis of a few hundred of the donors excluded seventeen rarely observed V segments, including chromosome 9 orphons, because counts were too low. The 87-base-pair reads could not distinguish some IMGT-functional V segments, including TRBV6-2 and TRBV6-3, so those segments were excluded. At a false discovery rate of 0.05, a later analysis linked fewer than 20,000 TCR beta sequences to specific HLA alleles. Only TCR beta chains were sequenced in this cohort, and the absence of alpha or paired-chain data limited detectable features. Most TCR sequences were observed very rarely across donors, whereas some public TCRs were present in many individuals. When HLA alleles, especially DR and DQ, strongly co-occurred, TCR associations were difficult to assign to individual alleles. According to a later genetic analysis, donors in an Asian-associated ancestry cluster had fewer N-insertions in productive TCRs than the approximately 630-donor mean. Presence/absence analyses assumed roughly uniform sequencing depth across donors, an assumption that may not hold. A group of highly shared sequence variants was considered likely to be a technical artifact of the sequencing pipeline. Broadly in line with IMGT annotations, most TCR beta V segments showed up in productive rearrangements about 90% or about 30% of the time in an earlier analysis of under 700 of the donors. CMV serostatus was the only immune exposure information available for the cohort. The classifier was reported to diagnose cytomegalovirus status with high specificity and sensitivity in both the original and validation cohorts. Because HLA typing was unavailable for some donors at each locus, only the typed subset was used in association tests.

From cysteine to phenylalanine, the CDR3 is 18 amino acids long. The CDR3 DNA has 54 bases and is translated from base 1. The CDR1 and CDR2 encoded by the germline V gene are MGHRA and YSYEKL. Relative to germline, V is missing 4 bases and J is missing 6 bases, with 11 bases of the junction outside any gene match. Rearrangement joined TRBV4-1 to TRBJ2-1, and TRBD2 matches 14 of the central bases. Sequencing was carried out using PBMCs. The sequence came from a woman younger than 45 in good health and CMV-seropositive. The CDR3 region: CASSRSITGTSGSNEQFF. At the DNA level, the sequence is TGCGCCAGCAGCCGTTCAATTACCGGGACTAGCGGGAGCAATGAGCAGTTCTTC.